This T cell receptor beta chain was documented in a study of blood T cell repertoires in COVID-19. The wider study: Some COVID-19 samples were acute and others convalescent; all came from the United States, Italy and Spain. From T cells, B-cell-depleted T cells, or PBMCs came the material, which was cDNA or gDNA.

The CDR3 sequence is 15 residues long. V lost 6 bases to trimming and J lost 2 bases; unmatched junction nucleotides: 8. Germline values: CDR1 MNHEY, CDR2 SMNVEV (reference sequence). Authors' analysis steps: The assay estimated nucleated cells by amplifying reference gene primers. Sequenced by immunoSEQ multiplex PCR; TCRdb stores in-frame clones only, minus some. V and J calls and clone size follow that table, whereas D and trimming were derived from the DNA. The table includes about 250,000 clones, approximately 88% detected once. Sequenced material: peripheral blood. The gene calls are TRBV27 and TRBJ2-3; TRBD1 matches 7 bases. The TCR comes from a woman in her thirties or forties who had recovered from COVID-19. DNA of the CDR3: TGTGCCAGCAGCTCTCAGACAGGGATCACAGATACGCAGTATTTT. This sequence encodes CASSSQTGITDTQYF.